This TCR beta chain was captured by sequencing in a study of T cell repertoires in cytomegalovirus infection. Study details: CMV infection together with matching HLA type was indicated by public TCR beta signatures. General study points: There were HLA-C-restricted CMV-specific TCR beta clonotypes dominating the ex vivo response.

TCRdb reprocessed the reads via MiXCR and lists one record per CDR3 protein. There are about 360,000 distinct CDR3 sequences in the sample; around a sixth occur only once, and approximately 8% lies in the top ten. The CDR3 is 11 amino acids. Trimming took 6 bases from V and 9 from J, leaving 11 bases between them. There are a few counts of this clonotype. Its antigen is still unknown. Input material: PBMCs. The chain uses TRBV12-3 or TRBV12-4 and TRBJ1-1; D is unclear. The clonotype was recovered from a human donor in good health (CMV status not recorded). Some clones in this sample may be carry-over from other donors' samples. CDR3 region: CASSLASKAFF. As DNA, the CDR3 is TGTGCCAGCAGCCTGGCTAGCAAAGCTTTCTTT.